The 15 T cell receptor beta chains listed next were all sequenced from one sample in a study of CD8 T cells in Susac syndrome (dated 2019 in TCRdb). The library was generated by the immunoSEQ multiplex PCR assay. RNA was extracted with the RNeasy kit and roughly 0.5 to 1 ug was reverse transcribed using random hexamers. TCRdb itself trimmed the public reads at Q25 with fastp, ran MiXCR and retained productive beta chains. When rows share a CDR3 protein, they turn into one entry using the most common DNA and genes. A total of 200,000 or so distinct CDR3 sequences appear in this sample, around 96% of them only once. Approximately 0.097% of the sample is held by the ten biggest clonotypes. The sample consisted of CD4+ T cells from PBMCs. These receptors all come from a human donor with multiple sclerosis.

The V call is TRBV20-1, the J call TRBJ1-2, with a possible D match to TRBD1 (5 bases). CDR3 length equals 14 residues. The V gene lost 5 bases and the J gene lost 3 bases, with 16 bases spanning the gap. The germline V gene has CDR1 DFQATT and CDR2 SNEGSKA (reference sequence). The CDR3 sequence is CSAVRDLGDYGYTF. DNA of the CDR3: TGCAGTGCTGTCCGGGACCTAGGTGACTATGGCTACACCTTC.

CDR3 loop: CSVSAGPYSDTQYF. CDR3 in DNA: TGCAGCGTTTCCGCCGGGCCCTATTCGGATACGCAGTATTTT. The rearrangement uses TRBV29-1 and TRBJ2-3; D is ambiguous. The CDR3 is 14 residues long. From germline, CDR1 is SQVTM and CDR2 ANQGSEA. Trimming shortened V by 5 bases and J by 6 bases, and 18 bases separated the two germline ends.

This rearrangement joins TRBV29-1 to TRBJ2-5, with D hard to call. CDR1 is SQVTM, CDR2 ANQGSEA, per germline. The length of the CDR3 is 12 residues. Deletions cut 7 bases from V and 1 base from J, with 10 bases between. CDR3 sequence: CSGRARQETQYF. CDR3 coding DNA: TGCAGCGGTAGGGCTCGCCAAGAGACCCAGTACTTC.

This chain links TRBV20-1 with TRBJ1-1; TRBD1 aligns across 9 bases. The germline CDR1 and CDR2 sequences are DFQATT and SNEGSKA (reference sequence). The junction had 8 bases not matched to a gene; V was cut back by 6 bases and J by 6 bases. CDR3 length equals 13 residues. CDR3 bases: TGCAGTGCAAAGTTGACAGGGGGTGCTGAAGCTTTCTTT. This sequence encodes CSAKLTGGAEAFF.

V usage is TRBV16 and J usage is TRBJ1-1; 7 positions agree with TRBD1. V trimming: 3 bases; J trimming: 1 base; junction bases outside the gene matches: 5. The CDR3 consists of 15 residues. Germline V gene lookup returns CDR1 KGHSY and CDR2 FQNENV. This chain's CDR3 is CASSQAGQPNTEAFF. The DNA for the CDR3 is TGTGCCAGCAGCCAGGCGGGACAGCCGAACACTGAAGCTTTCTTT.

V is TRBV14 and J is TRBJ1-6; maybe TRBD1 (5 bases). CDR3 length equals 15 residues. The V gene lost 2 bases and the J gene lost 9 bases, with 14 bases spanning the gap. Germline-derived CDR1 and CDR2 are SGHDN and FVKESK. The CDR3 reads CASSQTRGLSSPLHF. The CDR3 bases are TGTGCCAGCAGCCAAACCCGGGGACTGTCTTCACCCCTCCACTTT.

CDR3: CASSLDADGGYTF. The CDR3 DNA sequence: TGTGCCAGCAGCTTAGATGCTGACGGTGGCTACACCTTC. This chain joins TRBV11-2 and TRBJ1-2; D unresolved. V lost 0 bases, J lost 7 bases, and 9 bases lay in between. Germline values: CDR1 SGHAT, CDR2 FQNNGV. CDR3 length equals 13 residues. The full variable domain, in which reference TRBV11-2 and TRBJ1-2 provide the parts outside the CDR3, is EAGVAQSPRYKIIEKRQSVAFWCNPISGHATLYWYQQILGQGPKLLIQFQNNGVVDDSQLPKDRFSAERLKGVDSTLKIQPAKLEDSAVYLCASSLDADGGYTFGSGTRLTVV.

The rearrangement joins TRBV23-1 to TRBJ2-7; the D gene is possibly TRBD2 (6 bases). TRBV23-1 is labeled an ORF, and its function is uncertain. There are 15 residues in the CDR3. Trimming removed 6 bases from V and 6 bases from J, with 21 bases in between. CDR3: CASRRGSSSDSEQYF. As DNA, the CDR3 is TGCGCCAGCAGACGGGGGAGCAGTTCGGATTCCGAGCAGTACTTC.

The V call is TRBV19, the J call TRBJ2-3; D not certain. The CDR3 runs 13 residues. The V gene lost 3 bases and the J gene lost 2 bases, with 6 bases spanning the gap. CDR1 is LNHDA, CDR2 SQIVND, per germline (reference sequence). The CDR3 spells CASSIPLTDTQYF. The CDR3 nucleotides read TGTGCCAGTAGTATCCCACTCACAGATACGCAGTATTTT.

This rearrangement joins TRBV30 to TRBJ2-7, with D unclear. This CDR3 is 11 amino acids long. Germline assignment: CDR1 GTSNPN and CDR2 SVGIG (reference sequence). V was clipped by 3 bases and J by 12 bases, with 15 bases between them. CDR3 nucleotide sequence: TGTGCCTGGAGGCAGAACTCCGCGCGGTACTTC. Its protein is CAWRQNSARYF.

The chain combines TRBV12-3 or TRBV12-4 with TRBJ2-3; TRBD2 aligns across 10 bases. The CDR3 extends over 14 amino acids. The J segment lost 0 bases and the V segment lost 8 bases, leaving 2 bases of the junction unmatched. The CDR3 reads CASGLAASTDTQYF. DNA for the CDR3: TGTGCCAGCGGACTAGCGGCTAGCACAGATACGCAGTATTTT.

The chain has TRBV30 and TRBJ2-7; no clear D. V was cut by 2 bases and J by 4 bases, with 15 bases left in between. This CDR3 contains 14 residues. Looked up from germline, CDR1 is GTSNPN and CDR2 is SVGIG (reference sequence). The CDR3 is CAWSTEESGYEQYF. The CDR3 nucleotides read TGTGCCTGGAGTACCGAGGAGTCAGGTTACGAGCAGTACTTC.

The chain combines TRBV11-2 with TRBJ2-5; D could derive from TRBD1 or TRBD2 (5 bases each). Looked up from germline, CDR1 is SGHAT and CDR2 is FQNNGV. V lost 5 bases and J lost 4, with 17 bases in between. This CDR3 is built from 15 residues. The CDR3 loop reads CASSTGPRGVETQYF. CDR3 sequence (DNA): TGTGCCAGCAGCACCGGACCTCGAGGGGTAGAGACCCAGTACTTC.

This CDR3 is CASSHPQTPVAYF. The DNA for the CDR3 is TGTGCCAGCAGCCATCCTCAGACTCCTGTGGCGTACTTC. The chain links TRBV4-2 to TRBJ2-7, with unresolved D. The CDR3 consists of 13 residues. Trimming removed 3 bases from V and 12 bases from J, with 18 bases in between. The germline V gene encodes CDR1 LGHNA and CDR2 YNFKEQ.

The V and J genes are TRBV30 and TRBJ2-3, with D uncertain. This CDR3 is 11 amino acids long. The V end was cut by 5 bases, the J end by 0 bases, with 3 bases between. Germline V gene lookup returns CDR1 GTSNPN and CDR2 SVGIG (reference sequence). The CDR3 region has the DNA TGTGCCTGGGGGAGCACAGATACGCAGTATTTT. Its translation is CAWGSTDTQYF.